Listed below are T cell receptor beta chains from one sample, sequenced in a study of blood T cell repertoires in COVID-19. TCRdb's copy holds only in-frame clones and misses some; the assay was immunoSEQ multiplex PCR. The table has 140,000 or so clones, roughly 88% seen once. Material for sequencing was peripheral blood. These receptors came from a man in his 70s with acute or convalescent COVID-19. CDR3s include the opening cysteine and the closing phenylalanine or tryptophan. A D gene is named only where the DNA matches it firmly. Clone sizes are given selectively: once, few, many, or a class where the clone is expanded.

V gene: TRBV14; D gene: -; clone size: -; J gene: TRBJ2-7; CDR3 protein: CASSPSFGEQYF; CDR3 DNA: TGTGCCAGCAGCCCCTCGTTCGGTGAGCAGTACTTC
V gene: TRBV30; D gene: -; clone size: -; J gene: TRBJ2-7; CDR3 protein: CAWKRGRTGDEQYF; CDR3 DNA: TGTGCCTGGAAGAGAGGACGGACGGGGGACGAGCAGTACTTC
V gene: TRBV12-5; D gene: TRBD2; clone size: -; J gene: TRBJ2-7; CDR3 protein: CASGFSGGAYEQYF; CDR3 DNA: TGTGCTAGTGGTTTTTCCGGGGGGGCCTACGAGCAGTACTTC
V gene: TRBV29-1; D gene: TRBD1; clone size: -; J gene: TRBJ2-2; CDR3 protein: CSVEIHRGAGELFF; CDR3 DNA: TGCAGCGTTGAAATACACAGGGGGGCCGGGGAGCTGTTTTTT
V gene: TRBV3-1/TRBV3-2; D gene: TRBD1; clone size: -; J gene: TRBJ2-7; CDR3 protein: CASSPWTGTYEQYF; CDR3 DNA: TGTGCCAGCAGCCCTTGGACAGGGACCTACGAGCAGTACTTC
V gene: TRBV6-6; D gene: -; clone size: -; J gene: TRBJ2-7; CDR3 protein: CASSLEPYEQYF; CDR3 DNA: TGTGCCAGCAGTCTAGAACCCTACGAGCAGTACTTC
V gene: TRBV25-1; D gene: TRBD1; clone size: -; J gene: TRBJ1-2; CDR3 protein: CASSEYLLGTGEAGYTF; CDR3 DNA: TGTGCCAGCAGTGAATATTTATTGGGGACAGGGGAGGCTGGCTACACCTTC
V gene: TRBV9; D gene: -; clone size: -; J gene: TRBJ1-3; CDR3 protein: CASSVAPGTGNTIYF; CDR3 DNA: TGTGCCAGCAGCGTAGCCCCAGGGACTGGAAACACCATATATTTT
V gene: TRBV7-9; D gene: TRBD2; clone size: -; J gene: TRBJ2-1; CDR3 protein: CASSAELANVNEQFF; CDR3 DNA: TGTGCCAGCAGCGCCGAACTAGCGAACGTCAATGAGCAGTTCTTC
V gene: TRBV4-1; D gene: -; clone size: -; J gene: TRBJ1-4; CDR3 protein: CASSQSGTNEKLFF; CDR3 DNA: TGCGCCAGCAGCCAGTCAGGGACTAATGAAAAACTGTTTTTT
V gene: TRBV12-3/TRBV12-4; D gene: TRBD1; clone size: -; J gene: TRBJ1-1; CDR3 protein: CASSLDRGTEAFF; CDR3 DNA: TGTGCCAGCAGTTTGGACAGGGGGACTGAAGCTTTCTTT
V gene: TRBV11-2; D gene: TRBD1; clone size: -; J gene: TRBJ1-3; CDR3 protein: CASSPGTDSSGNTIYF; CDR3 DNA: TGTGCCAGCAGCCCAGGGACAGACAGCTCTGGAAACACCATATATTTT
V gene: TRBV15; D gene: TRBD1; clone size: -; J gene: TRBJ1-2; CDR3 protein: CATSRPTGGSYGYTF; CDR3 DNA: TGTGCCACCAGCAGGCCCACAGGGGGCTCTTATGGCTACACCTTC
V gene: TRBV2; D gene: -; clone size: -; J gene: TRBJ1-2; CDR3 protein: CASSESGFLGYTF; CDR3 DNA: TGTGCCAGCAGTGAATCCGGGTTCCTTGGCTACACCTTC
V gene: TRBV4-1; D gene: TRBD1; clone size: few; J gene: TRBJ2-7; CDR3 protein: CASSPGQAFLEQYF; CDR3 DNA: TGCGCCAGCAGCCCGGGACAGGCGTTTCTCGAGCAGTACTTC
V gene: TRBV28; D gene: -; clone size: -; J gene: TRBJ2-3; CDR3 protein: CATSLGGQGTDTQYF; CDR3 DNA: TGTGCCACCAGCCTGGGGGGGCAGGGCACAGATACGCAGTATTTT
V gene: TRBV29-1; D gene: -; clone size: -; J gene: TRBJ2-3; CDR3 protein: CSVPSFGGTTDTQYF; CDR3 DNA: TGCAGCGTCCCCTCTTTTGGAGGGACCACAGATACGCAGTATTTT
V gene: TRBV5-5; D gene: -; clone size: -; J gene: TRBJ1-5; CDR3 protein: CASSLVPGEGQPQHF; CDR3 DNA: TGTGCCAGCAGCTTGGTTCCAGGGGAAGGTCAGCCCCAGCATTTT
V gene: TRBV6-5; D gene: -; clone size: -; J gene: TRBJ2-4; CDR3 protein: CASSVDRAKNIQYF; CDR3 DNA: TGTGCCAGCAGCGTTGACAGGGCCAAAAACATTCAGTACTTC
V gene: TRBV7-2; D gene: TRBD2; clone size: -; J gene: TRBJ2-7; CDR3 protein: CASSYRTSGGASYEQYF; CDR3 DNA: TGTGCCAGCAGCTACCGGACTAGCGGGGGGGCGTCCTACGAGCAGTACTTC
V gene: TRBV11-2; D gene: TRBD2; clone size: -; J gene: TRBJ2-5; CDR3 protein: CASSLVAGGPGETQYF; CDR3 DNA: TGTGCCAGCAGCTTAGTAGCGGGGGGGCCTGGTGAGACCCAGTACTTC
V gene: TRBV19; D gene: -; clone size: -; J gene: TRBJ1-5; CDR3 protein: CASSIRRGDQPQHF; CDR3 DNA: TGTGCCAGTAGTATACGGCGGGGGGATCAGCCCCAGCATTTT
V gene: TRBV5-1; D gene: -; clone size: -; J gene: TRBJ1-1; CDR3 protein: CASSLNEAQAFF; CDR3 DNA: TGCGCCAGCAGCTTGAACGAGGCCCAAGCTTTCTTT
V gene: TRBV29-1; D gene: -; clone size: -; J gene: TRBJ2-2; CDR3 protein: CSVAQGPNTGELFF; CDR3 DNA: TGCAGCGTGGCCCAGGGCCCTAACACCGGGGAGCTGTTTTTT
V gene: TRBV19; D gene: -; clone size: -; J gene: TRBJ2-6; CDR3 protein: CASSTPGLSSGANVLTF; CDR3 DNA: TGTGCCAGTAGTACGCCGGGACTCTCCTCTGGGGCCAACGTCCTGACTTTC
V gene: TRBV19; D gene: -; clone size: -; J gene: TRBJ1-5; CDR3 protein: CASSPSDQGSNQPQHF; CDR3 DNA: TGTGCCAGTAGTCCGTCCGATCAGGGGAGCAATCAGCCCCAGCATTTT
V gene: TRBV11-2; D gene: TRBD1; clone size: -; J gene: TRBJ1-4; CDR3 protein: CASSRNRGREKLFF; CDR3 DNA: TGTGCCAGCAGCCGTAACAGGGGTCGCGAAAAACTGTTTTTT
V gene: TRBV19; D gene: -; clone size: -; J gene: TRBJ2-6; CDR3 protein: CASSSPSLAGSSGANVLTF; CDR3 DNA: TGTGCCAGTAGTTCTCCTTCTTTAGCAGGGTCCTCTGGGGCCAACGTCCTGACTTTC
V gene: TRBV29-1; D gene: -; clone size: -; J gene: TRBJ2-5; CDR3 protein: CSAPVRGGRVGEETQYF; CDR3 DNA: TGCAGCGCCCCGGTTAGGGGAGGTAGGGTGGGGGAAGAGACCCAGTACTTC
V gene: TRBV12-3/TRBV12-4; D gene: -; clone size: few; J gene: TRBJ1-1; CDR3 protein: CASQGSTEAFF; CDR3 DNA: TGTGCCAGTCAGGGGAGCACTGAAGCTTTCTTT
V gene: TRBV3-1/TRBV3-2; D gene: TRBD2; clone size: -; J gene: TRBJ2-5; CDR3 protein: CASSHGSGSETQYF; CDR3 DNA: TGTGCCAGCAGCCATGGAAGCGGGAGCGAGACCCAGTACTTC
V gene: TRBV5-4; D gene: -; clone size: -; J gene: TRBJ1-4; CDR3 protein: CASSLGGGNEKLFF; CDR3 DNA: TGTGCCAGCAGCTTGGGGGGGGGAAATGAAAAACTGTTTTTT
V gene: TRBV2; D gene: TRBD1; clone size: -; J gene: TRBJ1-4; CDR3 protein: CASSPGTGDEKLFF; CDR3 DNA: TGTGCCAGCAGCCCCGGGACAGGGGATGAAAAACTGTTTTTT
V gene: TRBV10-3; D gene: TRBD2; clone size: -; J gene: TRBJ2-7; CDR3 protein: CAISGGLAGSYEQYF; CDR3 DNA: TGTGCCATCAGTGGTGGACTAGCGGGATCCTACGAGCAGTACTTC
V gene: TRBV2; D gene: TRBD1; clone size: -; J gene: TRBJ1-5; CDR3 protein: CASNGQGVIQPQHF; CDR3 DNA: TGTGCCAGCAACGGACAGGGGGTAATTCAGCCCCAGCATTTT
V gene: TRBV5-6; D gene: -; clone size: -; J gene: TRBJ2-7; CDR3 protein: CASSFRQAEQYF; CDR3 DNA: TGTGCCAGCAGCTTCCGCCAGGCAGAGCAGTACTTC
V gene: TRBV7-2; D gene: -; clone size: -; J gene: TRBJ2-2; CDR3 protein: CASSSSTGFSGELFF; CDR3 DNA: TGTGCCAGCAGCTCATCGACTGGTTTTTCCGGGGAGCTGTTTTTT
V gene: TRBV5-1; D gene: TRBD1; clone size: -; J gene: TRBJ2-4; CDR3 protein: CASSLGQGGNIQYF; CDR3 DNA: TGCGCCAGCAGCTTGGGACAGGGCGGAAACATTCAGTACTTC
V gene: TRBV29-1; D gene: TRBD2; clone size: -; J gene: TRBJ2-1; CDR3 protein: CSVEQTSDEQFF; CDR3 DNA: TGCAGCGTTGAACAGACTAGCGATGAGCAGTTCTTC
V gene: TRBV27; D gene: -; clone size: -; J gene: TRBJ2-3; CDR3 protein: CASSLEGTYTDTQYF; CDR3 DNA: TGTGCCAGCAGTTTAGAGGGGACTTACACAGATACGCAGTATTTT
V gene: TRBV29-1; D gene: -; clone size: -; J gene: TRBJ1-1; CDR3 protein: CSVGPTLGRNTEAFF; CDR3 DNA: TGCAGCGTTGGCCCTACGTTGGGGCGGAACACTGAAGCTTTCTTT
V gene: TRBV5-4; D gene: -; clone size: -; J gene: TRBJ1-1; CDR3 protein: CASSLNSMNTEAFF; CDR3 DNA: TGTGCCAGCAGCTTAAACAGCATGAACACTGAAGCTTTCTTT
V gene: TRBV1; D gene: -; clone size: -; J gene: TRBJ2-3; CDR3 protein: CTSSQATSGRALTDTQYF; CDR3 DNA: TGCACCAGCAGCCAAGCGACTAGCGGGAGGGCCTTGACAGATACGCAGTATTTT
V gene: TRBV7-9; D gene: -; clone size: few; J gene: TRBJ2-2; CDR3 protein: CASFLTPGVGELFF; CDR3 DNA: TGTGCCAGCTTCCTAACCCCGGGAGTCGGGGAGCTGTTTTTT
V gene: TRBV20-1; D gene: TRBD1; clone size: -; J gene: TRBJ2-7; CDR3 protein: CSAGTGDVQYF; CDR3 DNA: TGCAGTGCGGGCACAGGGGATGTGCAGTACTTC
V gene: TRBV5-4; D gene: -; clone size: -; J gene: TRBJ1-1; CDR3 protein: CASSLGEIEAFF; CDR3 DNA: TGTGCCAGCAGCTTGGGGGAGATTGAAGCTTTCTTT
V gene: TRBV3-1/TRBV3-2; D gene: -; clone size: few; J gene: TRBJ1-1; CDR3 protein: CASSQDRSMNTEAFF; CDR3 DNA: TGTGCCAGCAGCCAAGATCGCAGTATGAACACTGAAGCTTTCTTT
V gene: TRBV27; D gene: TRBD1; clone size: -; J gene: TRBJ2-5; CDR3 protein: CASSPDRVQETQYF; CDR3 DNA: TGTGCCAGCAGCCCGGACAGGGTGCAAGAGACCCAGTACTTC
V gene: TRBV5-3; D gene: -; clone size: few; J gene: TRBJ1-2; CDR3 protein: CARSSPDSPYGYTF; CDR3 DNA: TGTGCCAGAAGCTCCCCGGACAGTCCTTATGGCTACACCTTC
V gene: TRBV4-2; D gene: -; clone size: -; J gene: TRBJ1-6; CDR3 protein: CASSPNHNSPLHF; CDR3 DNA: TGTGCCAGCAGCCCCAATCATAATTCACCCCTCCACTTT
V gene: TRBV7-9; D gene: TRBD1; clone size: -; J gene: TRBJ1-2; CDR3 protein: CASSLAGTGGGNYGYTF; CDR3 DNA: TGTGCCAGCAGCTTAGCTGGGACAGGAGGGGGTAACTATGGCTACACCTTC
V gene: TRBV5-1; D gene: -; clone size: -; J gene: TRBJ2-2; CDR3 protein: CASSLAGVGTGELFF; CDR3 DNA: TGCGCCAGCAGCTTGGCAGGGGTCGGCACCGGGGAGCTGTTTTTT
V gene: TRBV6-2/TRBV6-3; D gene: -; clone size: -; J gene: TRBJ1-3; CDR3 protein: CASSYEWEHTIYF; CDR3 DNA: TGTGCCAGCAGTTACGAGTGGGAGCACACCATATATTTT
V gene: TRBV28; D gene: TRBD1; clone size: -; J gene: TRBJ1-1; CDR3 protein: CASLNEGGREAFF; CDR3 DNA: TGTGCCAGCCTTAACGAAGGGGGCAGGGAAGCTTTCTTT
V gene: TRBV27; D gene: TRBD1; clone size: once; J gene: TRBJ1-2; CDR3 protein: CASSSLPKTGTGAPRGGYTF; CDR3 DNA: TGTGCCAGCAGTTCCCTTCCTAAAACCGGGACAGGGGCGCCGAGGGGTGGCTACACCTTC
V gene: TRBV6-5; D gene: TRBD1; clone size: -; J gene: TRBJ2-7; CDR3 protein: CAGSTGGYEQYF; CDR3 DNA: TGTGCCGGATCGACAGGGGGATACGAGCAGTACTTC
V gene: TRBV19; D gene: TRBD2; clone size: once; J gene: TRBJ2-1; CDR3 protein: CASSIGTSGLYNEQFF; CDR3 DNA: TGTGCCAGTAGTATCGGGACTAGCGGGCTCTACAATGAGCAGTTCTTC
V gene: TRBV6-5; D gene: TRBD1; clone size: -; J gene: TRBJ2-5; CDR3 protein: CASSGGQGREETQYF; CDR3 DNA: TGTGCCAGCAGCGGAGGACAGGGGAGGGAAGAGACCCAGTACTTC
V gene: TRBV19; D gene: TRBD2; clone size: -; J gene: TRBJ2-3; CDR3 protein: CASSLGLAGNTDTQYF; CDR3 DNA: TGTGCCAGTAGTTTAGGACTAGCGGGGAACACAGATACGCAGTATTTT